A selection of T cell receptor beta chains follows, all from one sample in a study of cytotoxic CD8 clonotypes in ibrutinib-treated CLL. This table comes from immunoSEQ multiplex PCR, and its TCRdb copy is limited to in-frame clones, with some not included. The repertoire holds over 130,000 clones, with 70% to 90% as singletons. The sequencing here drew on PBMCs, taken after 36 months of ibrutinib treatment. All receptors derive from a human donor with chronic lymphocytic leukemia. The CDR3 runs from the conserved cysteine through the conserved F or W. Fields, in order: J gene, V gene, clone size, D gene, CDR3 DNA, CDR3 protein. The D gene is left open where the match is weak. Clone size is shown for a subset of rows, as once, few, many or a class of expanded clone.

J gene: TRBJ2-5; V gene: TRBV30; clone size: -; D gene: -; CDR3 DNA: TGTGCCTGGAGCCATCGAGAGACCCAGTACTTC; CDR3 protein: CAWSHRETQYF
J gene: TRBJ2-7; V gene: TRBV15; clone size: -; D gene: -; CDR3 DNA: TGTGCCACCAGCAGAGACCGCTGGGCCTTGAACGAGCAGTACTTC; CDR3 protein: CATSRDRWALNEQYF
J gene: TRBJ2-7; V gene: TRBV6-5; clone size: -; D gene: TRBD1; CDR3 DNA: TGTGCCAGCAGTACCGGGACAGGGGGATACGAGCAGTACTTC; CDR3 protein: CASSTGTGGYEQYF
J gene: TRBJ1-2; V gene: TRBV6-1; clone size: few; D gene: -; CDR3 DNA: TGTGCCAGCAGTGAAGAGGTGTGGGGTGGCTACACCTTC; CDR3 protein: CASSEEVWGGYTF
J gene: TRBJ2-7; V gene: TRBV4-1; clone size: -; D gene: TRBD2; CDR3 DNA: TGCGCCAGCAGCCAAGGGACTAGCGGCCAGCAGTACTTC; CDR3 protein: CASSQGTSGQQYF
J gene: TRBJ2-1; V gene: TRBV7-2; clone size: -; D gene: -; CDR3 DNA: TGTGCCAGCAGCTTACTACGGGGGGCCAATGAGCAGTTCTTC; CDR3 protein: CASSLLRGANEQFF
J gene: TRBJ2-4; V gene: TRBV30; clone size: once; D gene: -; CDR3 DNA: TGTGCCTGCCGCGCCCGGGGGGCTGTCATTCAGTACTTC; CDR3 protein: CACRARGAVIQYF
J gene: TRBJ2-2; V gene: TRBV30; clone size: -; D gene: -; CDR3 DNA: TGTGCCTGGAGTGTCACCGGGGAGCTGTTTTTT; CDR3 protein: CAWSVTGELFF
J gene: TRBJ1-1; V gene: TRBV15; clone size: -; D gene: TRBD1; CDR3 DNA: TGTGCCACCAGCAGAGACGGGACAGGGGTTACTGAAGCTTTCTTT; CDR3 protein: CATSRDGTGVTEAFF
J gene: TRBJ1-1; V gene: TRBV21-1; clone size: -; D gene: -; CDR3 DNA: TGTGCCAGCAGCAAAGCGCCTAGTCTAGCTTTCTTT; CDR3 protein: CASSKAPSLAFF
J gene: TRBJ2-7; V gene: TRBV7-9; clone size: -; D gene: TRBD2; CDR3 DNA: TGTGCCAGCAGCTTAGTGTATAGCGGGGAGCAGTACTTC; CDR3 protein: CASSLVYSGEQYF
J gene: TRBJ1-1; V gene: TRBV14; clone size: -; D gene: -; CDR3 DNA: TGTGCCAGCAGCCTCATCGGGCCCACTGAAGCTTTCTTT; CDR3 protein: CASSLIGPTEAFF
J gene: TRBJ2-1; V gene: TRBV29-1; clone size: -; D gene: TRBD1; CDR3 DNA: TGCAGCGTTTGGATCTCCACCGGGACAGGAGCCTACAATGAGCAGTTCTTC; CDR3 protein: CSVWISTGTGAYNEQFF
J gene: TRBJ1-6; V gene: TRBV9; clone size: -; D gene: TRBD1; CDR3 DNA: TGTGCCAGCAGCGTAGAGGGGGCTCCCTTTGGTTCACCCCTCCACTTT; CDR3 protein: CASSVEGAPFGSPLHF
J gene: TRBJ2-7; V gene: TRBV6-1; clone size: -; D gene: -; CDR3 DNA: TGTGCCAGCTTGCAGGACACATCCTACGAGCAGTACTTC; CDR3 protein: CASLQDTSYEQYF
J gene: TRBJ1-3; V gene: TRBV5-1; clone size: once; D gene: -; CDR3 DNA: TGCGCCAGCCGCAAGGGGACCGGAAACACCATATATTTT; CDR3 protein: CASRKGTGNTIYF
J gene: TRBJ2-5; V gene: TRBV15; clone size: -; D gene: TRBD2; CDR3 DNA: TGTGCCACCAGCAGAGAAGGTGGGACTAGCGGTACCCAGTACTTC; CDR3 protein: CATSREGGTSGTQYF
J gene: TRBJ2-5; V gene: TRBV5-1; clone size: -; D gene: -; CDR3 DNA: TGCGCCAGCAGAATCGACCCACTATCTCAAGAGACCCAGTACTTC; CDR3 protein: CASRIDPLSQETQYF
J gene: TRBJ2-1; V gene: TRBV5-1; clone size: once; D gene: -; CDR3 DNA: TGCGCCAGCAGCTTGGTTTCAGCGCGCAATGAGCAGTTCTTC; CDR3 protein: CASSLVSARNEQFF
J gene: TRBJ2-7; V gene: TRBV19; clone size: once; D gene: TRBD2; CDR3 DNA: TGTGCCAGTAGTATTGCAACTAGCGACACCTGGAGCTCCTACGAGCAGTACTTC; CDR3 protein: CASSIATSDTWSSYEQYF
J gene: TRBJ1-3; V gene: TRBV28; clone size: -; D gene: -; CDR3 DNA: TGTGCCAGCAGTTGGGCAAACACCATATATTTT; CDR3 protein: CASSWANTIYF
J gene: TRBJ1-5; V gene: TRBV4-1; clone size: few; D gene: TRBD1; CDR3 DNA: TGCGCCAGCAGCCAGGACAGGGGAACCATCAATCAGCCCCAGCATTTT; CDR3 protein: CASSQDRGTINQPQHF
J gene: TRBJ2-1; V gene: TRBV2; clone size: medium-sized; D gene: -; CDR3 DNA: TGTGCCAGCACGGGGGTGGGCGTGTACAATGAGCAGTTCTTC; CDR3 protein: CASTGVGVYNEQFF
J gene: TRBJ1-3; V gene: TRBV7-8; clone size: -; D gene: -; CDR3 DNA: TGTGCCAGCAGCATCGACCTTAGAAACACCATATATTTT; CDR3 protein: CASSIDLRNTIYF
J gene: TRBJ2-7; V gene: TRBV19; clone size: -; D gene: -; CDR3 DNA: TGTGCCAGTAGTATCGAGCTTACCCTCTACGAGCAGTACTTC; CDR3 protein: CASSIELTLYEQYF
J gene: TRBJ2-7; V gene: TRBV19; clone size: -; D gene: -; CDR3 DNA: TGTGCCAGTAGTGGGGACTTCGGTTACGAGCAGTACTTC; CDR3 protein: CASSGDFGYEQYF
J gene: TRBJ2-3; V gene: TRBV27; clone size: -; D gene: TRBD1; CDR3 DNA: TGTGCCAGCAGTTTAACCGGGACAGGGATACAGTATTTT; CDR3 protein: CASSLTGTGIQYF
J gene: TRBJ2-1; V gene: TRBV5-1; clone size: -; D gene: TRBD2; CDR3 DNA: TGCGCCAGCAGCTGGACTAGCCCCTCCTACAATGAGCAGTTCTTC; CDR3 protein: CASSWTSPSYNEQFF
J gene: TRBJ1-1; V gene: TRBV19; clone size: -; D gene: -; CDR3 DNA: TGTGCCAGTAGAACCCTAAACAGGGCCTTGAACACTGAAGCTTTCTTT; CDR3 protein: CASRTLNRALNTEAFF
J gene: TRBJ1-3; V gene: TRBV5-4; clone size: -; D gene: -; CDR3 DNA: TGTGCCAGCAGCAGCCCGGGGACTGCTGGAAACACCATATATTTT; CDR3 protein: CASSSPGTAGNTIYF
J gene: TRBJ2-2; V gene: TRBV7-3; clone size: -; D gene: -; CDR3 DNA: TGTGCCAGCAGCTCAGGGGAGGGGCTGGAGAACACCGGGGAGCTGTTTTTT; CDR3 protein: CASSSGEGLENTGELFF
J gene: TRBJ1-1; V gene: TRBV6-5; clone size: -; D gene: -; CDR3 DNA: TGTGCCAGCAGTTACGCAGGTTACACTGAAGCTTTCTTT; CDR3 protein: CASSYAGYTEAFF
J gene: TRBJ1-1; V gene: TRBV18; clone size: -; D gene: -; CDR3 DNA: TGTGCCAGCTCACCATTGGACGGGGTAGACACTGAAGCTTTCTTT; CDR3 protein: CASSPLDGVDTEAFF
J gene: TRBJ1-2; V gene: TRBV4-1; clone size: -; D gene: -; CDR3 DNA: TGCGCCACGTCCCCAACAGGATCCAAGGGCTACACCTTC; CDR3 protein: CATSPTGSKGYTF
J gene: TRBJ1-1; V gene: TRBV25-1; clone size: -; D gene: -; CDR3 DNA: TGTGCCAGCAGTTCAGTAGGGCGGACTGAAGCTTTCTTT; CDR3 protein: CASSSVGRTEAFF
J gene: TRBJ2-1; V gene: TRBV18; clone size: -; D gene: TRBD1; CDR3 DNA: TGTGCCAGCTCACCAATGGACAGGAACTCCTACAATGAGCAGTTCTTC; CDR3 protein: CASSPMDRNSYNEQFF
J gene: TRBJ1-2; V gene: TRBV7-2; clone size: -; D gene: -; CDR3 DNA: TGTGCCAGCAGCTTAGTATACGGCTACACCTTC; CDR3 protein: CASSLVYGYTF
J gene: TRBJ1-2; V gene: TRBV7-2; clone size: -; D gene: -; CDR3 DNA: TGTGCCAGCAGCTTTCAGCGGGGCTATGGCTACACCTTC; CDR3 protein: CASSFQRGYGYTF
J gene: TRBJ1-4; V gene: TRBV11-2; clone size: few; D gene: -; CDR3 DNA: TGTGCCAGCAGAAACCGCTTCGTAACCCCGCAATTT; CDR3 protein: CASRNRFVTPQF
J gene: TRBJ1-2; V gene: TRBV30; clone size: -; D gene: -; CDR3 DNA: TGTGCCTGGAGTGTACTTCGGACACCGGCTTGGGGCTACACCTTC; CDR3 protein: CAWSVLRTPAWGYTF
J gene: TRBJ2-5; V gene: TRBV2; clone size: -; D gene: -; CDR3 DNA: TGTGCCAGCAGTGAAGCGAAGGGTGTGAGGGGAGAGACCCAGTACTTC; CDR3 protein: CASSEAKGVRGETQYF
J gene: TRBJ2-5; V gene: TRBV28; clone size: -; D gene: TRBD1; CDR3 DNA: TGTGCCAGCAGGGCAGGACAGGGGATGGGGGAGACCCAGTACTTC; CDR3 protein: CASRAGQGMGETQYF
J gene: TRBJ2-7; V gene: TRBV4-1; clone size: -; D gene: -; CDR3 DNA: TGCGCCAGCAGCCAAGATCCCTTTACCAGGGGAACCTACGAGCAGTACTTC; CDR3 protein: CASSQDPFTRGTYEQYF
J gene: TRBJ2-5; V gene: TRBV12-1; clone size: -; D gene: -; CDR3 DNA: TGTGCCAGCAGCTCAACAGTTATGCAAGAGACCCAGTACTTC; CDR3 protein: CASSSTVMQETQYF
J gene: TRBJ2-5; V gene: TRBV18; clone size: once; D gene: -; CDR3 DNA: TGTGCCAGCGGACCGCGGGAGACCCAGTACTTC; CDR3 protein: CASGPRETQYF
J gene: TRBJ2-5; V gene: TRBV11-2; clone size: -; D gene: TRBD2; CDR3 DNA: TGTGCCAGCAGCTTCACCGGGACTAATTTGTGGGAGACCCAGTACTTC; CDR3 protein: CASSFTGTNLWETQYF
J gene: TRBJ1-2; V gene: TRBV27; clone size: -; D gene: TRBD1; CDR3 DNA: TGTGCCAGCAGTTCTCAGGGGGCAGGGTATGGCTACACCTTC; CDR3 protein: CASSSQGAGYGYTF
J gene: TRBJ1-4; V gene: TRBV18; clone size: -; D gene: -; CDR3 DNA: TGTGCCAGCTCACCCCGTGGAACTAATGAAAAACTGTTTTTT; CDR3 protein: CASSPRGTNEKLFF
J gene: TRBJ2-1; V gene: TRBV18; clone size: few; D gene: -; CDR3 DNA: TGTGCCAGCTCACCGACCGCAGCGGAGATTGGGAATGAGCAGTTCTTC; CDR3 protein: CASSPTAAEIGNEQFF
J gene: TRBJ2-7; V gene: TRBV5-1; clone size: -; D gene: -; CDR3 DNA: TGCGCCAGCAGCTTGGTGGGGGGCTCTTACTACGAGCAGTACTTC; CDR3 protein: CASSLVGGSYYEQYF
J gene: TRBJ2-3; V gene: TRBV10-2; clone size: -; D gene: TRBD2; CDR3 DNA: TGCGCCAGCAGTCTAGCGGGGGGGCCCACAGATACGCAGTATTTT; CDR3 protein: CASSLAGGPTDTQYF
J gene: TRBJ2-6; V gene: TRBV19; clone size: -; D gene: -; CDR3 DNA: TGTGCCAGTAAAAATGTAGGAGTCGCTGGGGCCAACGTCCTGACTTTC; CDR3 protein: CASKNVGVAGANVLTF
J gene: TRBJ2-1; V gene: TRBV10-2; clone size: -; D gene: -; CDR3 DNA: TGCGCCAGCAGTGAACAAGGCAACTCCTACAATGAGCAGTTCTTC; CDR3 protein: CASSEQGNSYNEQFF
J gene: TRBJ2-1; V gene: TRBV2; clone size: -; D gene: -; CDR3 DNA: TGTGCCAGCGAATCCCAGGCCGAGCAGTTCTTC; CDR3 protein: CASESQAEQFF